These 3 T cell receptor beta chains came from one sample sequenced in a study of blood T cell repertoires in COVID-19. Sequencing used immunoSEQ multiplex PCR; TCRdb keeps in-frame clones, though not all of them. The sample comprises around 170,000 clones, 86% of which are singletons, and 7.5% to 10% rests with the top ten. Sequencing was done on a sample of PBMCs or T cells enriched from blood (not recorded which). The receptor set was obtained from a woman between 25 and 40 years old who had recovered from COVID-19.

This chain connects TRBV12-2 to TRBJ2-7; the D call of TRBD2 is as the table states it, not checked on the DNA. TRBV12-2 is described as a pseudogene. The CDR3 loop spans 20 amino acids. Written as DNA, the CDR3 is TGTGCAAGTCGCCCAGCGAGAGATTCCAGCGGGAGACGATTCTGCTGCGAGCAGTACTTC. This sequence encodes CASRPARDSSGRRFCCEQYF.

This sequence joins TRBV19 and TRBJ2-5, with 11 bases that match TRBD2. Trimming cost V 7 bases and J 2 bases; bases outside gene matches: 6. Germline assignment: CDR1 LNHDA and CDR2 SQIVND (reference sequence). The CDR3 totals 15 residues. This CDR3 reads CASIPTSGAQETQYF. The CDR3 bases are TGTGCCAGTATTCCGACTAGCGGGGCACAAGAGACCCAGTACTTC.

The CDR3 protein is CASSVALTGGYEAFF. CDR3 DNA sequence: TGTGCCAGCAGCGTAGCCCTGACAGGGGGCTATGAAGCTTTCTTT. The V call is TRBV9, the J call TRBJ1-1, with TRBD1 matching over 10 bases. V lost 0 bases to trimming and J lost 7 bases; unmatched junction nucleotides: 6. Germline V gene data show CDR1 as SGDLS and CDR2 as YYNGEE. The CDR3 has 15 residues.